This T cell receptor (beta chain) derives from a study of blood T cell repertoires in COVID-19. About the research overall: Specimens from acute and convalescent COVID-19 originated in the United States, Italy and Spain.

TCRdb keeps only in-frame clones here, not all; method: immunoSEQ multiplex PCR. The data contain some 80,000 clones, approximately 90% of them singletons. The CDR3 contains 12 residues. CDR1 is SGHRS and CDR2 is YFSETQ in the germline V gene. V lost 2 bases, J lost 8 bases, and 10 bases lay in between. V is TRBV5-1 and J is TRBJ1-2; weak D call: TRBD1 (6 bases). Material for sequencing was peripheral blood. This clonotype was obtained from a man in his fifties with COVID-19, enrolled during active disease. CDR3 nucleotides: TGCGCCAGCAGCTTCGACAGGCTGGGCTACACCTTC. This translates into CASSFDRLGYTF.